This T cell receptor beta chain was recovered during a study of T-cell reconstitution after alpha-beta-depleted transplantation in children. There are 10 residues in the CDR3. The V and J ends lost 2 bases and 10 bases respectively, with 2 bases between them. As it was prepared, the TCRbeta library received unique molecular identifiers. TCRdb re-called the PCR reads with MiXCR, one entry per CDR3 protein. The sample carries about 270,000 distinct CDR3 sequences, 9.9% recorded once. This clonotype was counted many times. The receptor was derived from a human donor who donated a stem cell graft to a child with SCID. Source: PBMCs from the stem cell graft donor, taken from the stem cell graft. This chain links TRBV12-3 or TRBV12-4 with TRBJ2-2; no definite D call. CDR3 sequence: CASSLTELFF. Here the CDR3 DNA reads TGTGCCAGCAGTTTAACGGAGCTGTTTTTT.